The 28 T cell receptor beta chains below were found in one sample sequenced in a study of blood T cells in healthy people across ages. Through a sample-barcoded 5' primer and a J-beta primer mix, a second PCR was run for roughly 6 to 11 cycles. TCRdb ran MiXCR on the 5' RACE reads and lists one entry per CDR3 protein. The sample lists about 830,000 distinct CDR3 sequences, 62% occurring once. The sequencing input was blood. The receptors shown here come from a man aged 25-45 years in good health.

The chain links TRBV29-1 to TRBJ2-3, with 7 positions matching TRBD2. Per germline, CDR1 SQVTM and CDR2 ANQGSEA. The length of the CDR3 is 15 residues. J was trimmed by 0 bases and V by 3 bases; bases with no gene match: 6. CDR3 protein: CSVDLTSSSTDTQYF. The CDR3, as DNA: TGCAGCGTTGATCTGACTAGCTCCAGCACAGATACGCAGTATTTT.

The chain combines TRBV27 with TRBJ2-1; 7 nucleotides match TRBD1. The end of the DNA aligns better with TRBJ2-7, so the J call may be wrong. The V gene's germline CDR1 is MNHEY and CDR2 SMNVEV (reference sequence). The CDR3 has 14 amino acids. The CDR3 bases are TGTGCCAGCAGTTTATACAGGGGTTACAATGAGCAGTACTTC. Translated, it gives CASSLYRGYNEQYF.

The chain carries TRBV4-2 and TRBJ2-1; unclear D gene. The J call is doubtful: the DNA matches TRBJ2-7 better. In germline, CDR1 is LGHNA, CDR2 YNFKEQ. CDR3 length: 15 amino acids. CDR3 amino acids: CASSQAESSYNEQYF. DNA of the CDR3: TGTGCCAGCAGCCAAGCGGAGAGCTCCTACAATGAGCAGTACTTC.

The V gene is TRBV10-3, the J gene TRBJ1-6; 7 positions match TRBD1. Per germline, CDR1 ENHRY and CDR2 SYGVKD. Trimming removed 7 bases from V and 8 bases from J; junction bases left unmatched: 5. The CDR3 is made up of 13 amino acids. The CDR3 here is CAITTGSDSPLHF. The CDR3 DNA is TGTGCCATCACGACAGGGTCTGATTCACCCCTCCACTTT.

This rearrangement joins TRBV2 to TRBJ2-7, with D unclear. This CDR3 has 11 amino acids. Between the trimmed V and J ends, which lost 4 bases and 7 bases, there was a span of 8 bases. Germline V lookup: CDR1 SNHLY, CDR2 FYNNEI. The CDR3 DNA reads TGTGCCAGCAGTGTACGCGTGGAGCAGTACTTC. Translating gives CASSVRVEQYF.

With regard to this clonotype: A much larger clone lies one base from this, so it may be a read error. The chain is built from TRBV6-4 and TRBJ2-1; D is possibly TRBD1 (6 bases). Germline V gene lookup returns CDR1 MRHNA and CDR2 SNTAGT. CDR3 length equals 13 residues. V dropped 2 bases and J dropped 9 bases, with 11 bases sitting between them. The CDR3 DNA is TGTGCCAGCAGTGACCGGGACAACAGTGAGCAGTTCTTC. Protein: CASSDRDNSEQFF.

The chain links TRBV28 to TRBJ2-7; D might be TRBD2 (6 bases). V lost 3 bases and J 0 bases, leaving 12 bases between the germline ends. CDR1 MDHEN and CDR2 SYDVKM come from the germline V gene. The CDR3 is 15 residues long. The CDR3 DNA reads as TGTGCCAGCAGTTTCCGGGGGTCCTACTCCTACGAGCAGTACTTC. The encoded protein is CASSFRGSYSYEQYF.

V and J are TRBV5-1 and TRBJ2-4; 7 positions agree with TRBD1. Germline V gene sequence: CDR1 SGHRS, CDR2 YFSETQ. This CDR3 is 17 amino acids long. After removal of 0 bases from V and 8 bases from J, the junction contained 14 bases not matched to a gene. CDR3 nucleotides: TGCGCCAGCAGCTTGGAGGCAGGGGGAACTCCTTTGGACATTCAGTACTTC. Protein product: CASSLEAGGTPLDIQYF.

The J gene is TRBJ2-2, the V gene TRBV6-2 or TRBV6-3; 7 nucleotides align to TRBD2. Trimming cost V 7 bases and J 3 bases; bases outside gene matches: 11. The CDR3 has 16 amino acids. Per the germline V gene, CDR1 is MNHEY and CDR2 is SVGEGT. The CDR3 spells CASNPSGGVDTGELFF. As DNA, the CDR3 is TGTGCCAGCAACCCCAGTGGGGGGGTCGACACCGGGGAGCTGTTTTTT.

V and J are TRBV4-3 and TRBJ2-1, with 9 bases fitting TRBD2. Germline-derived CDR1 and CDR2 are LGHNA and YSLEER. Trimming removed 4 bases from V and 4 bases from J; junction bases left unmatched: 8. The CDR3 runs 16 residues. The CDR3 sequence is CASSRDSGGHYNEQFF. CDR3 nucleotide sequence: TGCGCCAGCAGCCGTGATAGCGGGGGTCATTACAATGAGCAGTTCTTC.

The chain joins TRBV5-1 to TRBJ2-3; 12 bases fit TRBD2. This CDR3 contains 16 residues. Germline CDR1 SGHRS, CDR2 YFSETQ. Trimming cost V 4 bases and J 4 bases; bases outside gene matches: 7. The DNA of the CDR3 is TGCGCCAGCAGCGGGCCCCTAGCGGGGGGGCCAGATACGCAGTATTTT. Amino acid sequence: CASSGPLAGGPDTQYF.

This clonotype was picked up a small number of times. The chain recombines TRBV6-2 or TRBV6-3 with TRBJ2-7; D is unresolved. The CDR3 loop spans 13 amino acids. Germline assignment: CDR1 MNHEY and CDR2 SVGEGT. The V and J ends lost 0 bases and 6 bases respectively, with 9 bases between them. The CDR3 DNA follows: TGTGCCAGCAGTTACTCGAGTTTCGGCGAGCAGTACTTC. It specifies CASSYSSFGEQYF.

The V and J genes are TRBV3-1 and TRBJ2-5; D ambiguous. CDR3 length equals 16 residues. Germline assignment: CDR1 LGHDT and CDR2 YNNKEL (reference sequence). V gave up 0 bases and J gave up 11 bases, with 22 bases separating them. In DNA, the CDR3 is TGTGCCAGCAGCCAAGATTCTTGGCAGGATTACAATGAGCAGTACTTC. It specifies CASSQDSWQDYNEQYF.

The chain has TRBV7-8 and TRBJ1-6, with D possibly TRBD1 on 5 matching bases. The CDR3 is 15 residues long. Germline CDR1 and CDR2: SGHVS and FQNEAQ. The germline V and J ends were trimmed by 3 bases and 6 bases, with 12 bases remaining between them. CDR3 nucleotide sequence: TGTGCCAGCAGCTTGGGACGGGTGGGTAATTCACCCCTCCACTTT. Encoded protein: CASSLGRVGNSPLHF.

The chain couples TRBV2 to TRBJ1-2; D is possibly TRBD1 (5 bases). The germline V gene has CDR1 SNHLY and CDR2 FYNNEI. CDR3 length: 12 amino acids. V lost 3 bases to trimming and J lost 7 bases, with 9 bases between them. CDR3 region: CASSDRAGGYTF. The CDR3, as DNA: TGTGCCAGCAGTGACAGGGCCGGTGGCTACACCTTC.

This sequence joins TRBV30 and TRBJ2-2, with D tentatively TRBD1 or TRBD2 (6 bases each). CDR1 and CDR2 from the germline V gene are GTSNPN and SVGIG (reference sequence). The V end was cut by 1 base, the J end by 9 bases, with 15 bases between. There are 14 residues in the CDR3. The CDR3 sequence: CAWSDRTAGRELFF. DNA for the CDR3: TGTGCCTGGAGTGATAGGACAGCGGGTCGGGAGCTGTTTTTT. Supplemented by reference TRBV30 and TRBJ2-2, the full variable domain reads SQTIHQWPATLVQPVGSPLSLECTVEGTSNPNLYWYRQAAGRGLQLLFYSVGIGQISSEVPQNLSASRPQDRQFILSSKKLLLSDSGFYLCAWSDRTAGRELFFGEGSRLTVL.

This clonotype was seen a few times. The chain links TRBV10-3 to TRBJ2-1; 9 nucleotides match TRBD1. The CDR3 spans 15 residues. V was pared by 7 bases and J by 3 bases, with 7 bases of the junction left unmatched. Germline loops: CDR1 ENHRY, CDR2 SYGVKD. CDR3 region: CAITRTGGNYNEQFF. CDR3 nucleotides: TGTGCCATCACTAGAACAGGGGGCAACTACAATGAGCAGTTCTTC.

The chain is built from TRBV14 and TRBJ2-3, with a possible D match to TRBD2 (6 bases). V lost 3 bases to trimming and J lost 9 bases, with 22 bases between them. The CDR3 length is 16 residues. The V gene's germline CDR1 is SGHDN and CDR2 FVKESK. This CDR3 reads CASSHRRSSVFGTQYF. CDR3 DNA sequence: TGTGCCAGCAGCCATAGACGGTCTAGCGTATTTGGAACGCAGTATTTT.

The chain has TRBV9 and TRBJ2-4; a possible D gene is TRBD2 (6 bases). The DNA end is more similar to TRBJ2-7, so the J call may be wrong. CDR1 and CDR2 from the germline V gene are SGDLS and YYNGEE. There are 14 residues in the CDR3. CDR3 DNA sequence: TGTGCCAGCAGCGACCAGGAGGGGTCCTACGAGCAGTACTTC. Translation gives CASSDQEGSYEQYF.

This clonotype was recorded a few times. V is TRBV29-1 and J is TRBJ1-2, with D possibly being TRBD1 (5 bases). Per the germline V gene, CDR1 is SQVTM and CDR2 is ANQGSEA. CDR3 length equals 16 residues. V lost 2 bases to trimming and J lost 0 bases, with 16 bases between them. CDR3 sequence: CSVESRDPISNYGYTF. The CDR3 coding sequence is TGCAGCGTTGAATCCAGGGATCCTATTTCTAACTATGGCTACACCTTC.

Of note for this clonotype: The junction departs from the called germline gene at one end, perhaps through a read error. The chain is built from TRBV6-2 or TRBV6-3 and TRBJ2-1; 7 bases match TRBD2. The CDR3 extends over 17 amino acids. The germline CDR1 and CDR2 sequences are MNHEY and SVGEGT. The CDR3 sequence: CVSSQSVGGGSYNEQFF. As DNA, the CDR3 is TGTGTCAGCAGTCAGTCCGTTGGCGGGGGCTCCTACAATGAGCAGTTCTTC.

The chain links TRBV6-5 to TRBJ2-6, with D perhaps TRBD1 or TRBD2 (5 bases each). The CDR3 length is 17 residues. V was clipped by 0 bases and J by 2 bases, with 11 bases between them. CDR1 and CDR2 from the germline V gene are MNHEY and SVGAGI. CDR3 sequence reads: CASSYSPGRTGANVLTF. The CDR3 DNA reads as TGTGCCAGCAGTTACTCTCCAGGGAGAACTGGGGCCAACGTCCTGACTTTC.

The chain couples TRBV2 to TRBJ1-6; 7 nucleotides agree with TRBD1. CDR1 SNHLY and CDR2 FYNNEI come from the germline V gene. V was pared by 6 bases and J by 0 bases, with 11 bases of the junction left unmatched. The CDR3 extends over 18 amino acids. CDR3 sequence reads: CASRDIQGTRSYNSPLHF. CDR3 bases: TGTGCCAGCAGAGACATACAGGGGACTCGCTCCTATAATTCACCCCTCCACTTT.

The rearrangement joins TRBV4-2 to TRBJ2-3; D ambiguous. With 2 bases removed from V and 2 bases from J, the gap between germline ends came to 8 bases. Germline CDR1 LGHNA, CDR2 YNFKEQ. CDR3 length equals 14 residues. The CDR3 here is CASSQRVNTDTQYF. CDR3 DNA sequence: TGTGCCAGCAGCCAAAGGGTGAACACAGATACGCAGTATTTT.

This clonotype was seen a few times. In DNA form, the CDR3 reads TGCGCCAGCAGCCAAGTACACTCTGGGGCCAACGTCCTGACTTTC. Its translation: CASSQVHSGANVLTF. This chain connects TRBV4-3 to TRBJ2-6, with D unresolved. The ends were cut back, 1 base at V and 0 bases at J, with 4 bases in the middle. The CDR3 runs 15 residues. CDR1 is LGHNA, CDR2 YSLEER, per germline.

This clonotype was counted only a few times. V gene TRBV7-2 combines with J gene TRBJ2-1; 10 bases map to TRBD1. The CDR3 has 17 amino acids. Germline values: CDR1 SGHTA, CDR2 FQGNSA. V dropped 4 bases and J dropped 3; count of bases not matched to a gene: 9. The DNA of the CDR3 is TGTGCCAGCAGCTCACCACCCGGGACAGGGGTCTACAATGAGCAGTTCTTC. Its translation is CASSSPPGTGVYNEQFF. Full variable domain (outside the CDR3, taken from reference TRBV7-2 and TRBJ2-1): GAGVSQSPSNKVTEKGKDVELRCDPISGHTALYWYRQSLGQGLEFLIYFQGNSAPDKSGLPSDRFSAERTGGSVSTLTIQRTQQEDSAVYLCASSSPPGTGVYNEQFFGPGTRLTVL.

There are a few counts of this clonotype. The CDR3 sequence: CASSFAGLNTGELFF. The CDR3 nucleotides are TGTGCCAGCAGCTTCGCAGGGTTAAACACCGGGGAGCTGTTTTTT. This rearrangement joins TRBV7-2 to TRBJ2-2; TRBD1 might be the D (5 bases). The CDR3 loop spans 15 amino acids. Germline-derived CDR1 and CDR2 are SGHTA and FQGNSA. Trimming shortened V by 3 bases and J by 2 bases, and 10 bases separated the two germline ends.

This clonotype was observed a handful of times. The chain joins TRBV6-5 to TRBJ2-1, with 9 bases aligning to TRBD2. The germline gives CDR1 MNHEY, CDR2 SVGAGI. With 2 bases clipped from V and 5 bases from J, the junction kept 4 bases outside the gene matches. There are 15 residues in the CDR3. CDR3 DNA sequence: TGTGCCAGCAGTTACGGGGCTAGCGGGAACAATGAGCAGTTCTTC. Protein sequence: CASSYGASGNNEQFF.